The rows below give T cell receptor beta chains drawn from one sample of a study of T cells expressing NK-cell markers. TCRdb reprocessed the 5' RACE reads and keeps a single row for each CDR3 protein, giving no DNA. This repertoire includes over 100,000 distinct CDR3 sequences. The sequencing input was blood T cells: a sorted CD56 or NKG2C T cell subset, CD4+ or CD8+ T cells, or bulk PBMC T cells (not recorded which). The receptors derive from a woman between 18 and 69 years old in good health. The CDR3 runs from the conserved cysteine through the conserved F or W. The order of the fields is CDR3 length, J gene, V gene, CDR3 protein.

>13|TRBJ1-5|TRBV5-4
CASSFSPGQPQHF
>18|TRBJ2-3|TRBV6-4
CASSKEGSGGAGADTQYF
>14|TRBJ1-1|TRBV7-8
CASSDSGLNTEAFF
>15|TRBJ2-1|TRBV20-1
CSAPRAGGSYNEQFF
>16|TRBJ2-3|TRBV18
CASSPVRSDEDIAQYF
>15|TRBJ2-7|TRBV3-1
CASSQGPTSGYEQYF
>14|TRBJ1-6|TRBV5-1
CASSPLREGSPLHF
>17|TRBJ2-1|TRBV7-2
CASTTPLLAGGYNEQFF
>12|TRBJ2-7|TRBV29-1
CSVWVSFREQYF
>15|TRBJ2-3|TRBV9
CASSLRGGGTDTQYF
>14|TRBJ2-7|TRBV27
CASSFGTSSYEQYF
>13|TRBJ1-1|TRBV5-1
CASSFTGASEAFF
>16|TRBJ2-2|TRBV5-4
CASSPDWQGAFGELFF
>13|TRBJ1-2|TRBV12-3/TRBV12-4
CASSRGTAYGYTF
>16|TRBJ1-5|TRBV23-1
CASSLRGQRRNQPQHF
>14|TRBJ2-3|TRBV29-1
CSTHEGDRTDTQYF
>15|TRBJ2-6|TRBV27
CASSVTGHGANVLTF
>13|TRBJ2-1|TRBV29-1
CSVESAAYNEQFF
>13|TRBJ1-4|TRBV19
CAVAAGGNEKLFF
>16|TRBJ2-3|TRBV28
CASSLGAGLSTDTQYF
>15|TRBJ1-1|TRBV5-1
CASSLDRLRNTEAFF
>16|TRBJ2-1|TRBV11-1
CASSFTGGSSYNEQFF
>15|TRBJ2-1|TRBV3-1
CASTSGGGSGNEQFF
>15|TRBJ2-5|TRBV7-9
CASSSWTGGGETQYF
>16|TRBJ2-7|TRBV5-6
CASSLPGGLLSYEQYF
>14|TRBJ2-7|TRBV14
CASSSDRGLVEQYF
>15|TRBJ2-4|TRBV7-8
CASSFNQGPSNIQYF
>15|TRBJ2-1|TRBV20-1
CSARPSGKADNEQFF
>18|TRBJ2-3|TRBV12-3/TRBV12-4
CASSLGGSSGLRTDTQYF
>15|TRBJ1-1|TRBV4-3
CASSQDRLMNTEAFF
>13|TRBJ2-3|TRBV9
CASRGDYTDTQYF
>13|TRBJ2-1|TRBV5-1
CASRAPSYNEQFF
>14|TRBJ2-7|TRBV5-1
CASSVGYGIYEQYF
>17|TRBJ2-1|TRBV7-6
CASSPAGTVIDDNEQFF
>15|TRBJ1-2|TRBV20-1
CSVETGVGANYGYTF
>15|TRBJ1-2|TRBV12-5
CASGPPALSSGGYTF
>13|TRBJ2-7|TRBV12-3/TRBV12-4
CASSPGQIYEQYF
>12|TRBJ2-5|TRBV29-1
CSVRVPGETQYF
>17|TRBJ2-2|TRBV12-3/TRBV12-4
CASSLQAGAEPSGELFF